The 13 T cell receptor beta chains presented below share a single source sample, sequenced in a study of OX40 agonist ivuxolimab in advanced cancers. The repertoire was sequenced with immunoSEQ multiplex PCR; TCRdb's copy has only in-frame clones and lacks some. This sample has more than 50,000 clones; 90% to 95% occur once, and the top ten carry around 12%. The sequencing here drew on CD4+ or CD8+ T cells sorted from blood, taken in a trial of the OX40 agonist ivuxolimab. The receptors originated from an adult with an advanced solid tumor such as melanoma, head and neck, liver or kidney cancer.

The genes are TRBV6-5 and TRBJ2-7, with 10 bases identical to TRBD1. Trimming removed 7 bases from V and 5 bases from J; junction bases left unmatched: 11. CDR3 length: 15 amino acids. CDR1 MNHEY and CDR2 SVGAGI come from the germline V gene. CDR3 bases: TGTGCCAGCACTAGACTGGGACAGGGGATAGACGAGCAGTACTTC. Translation: CASTRLGQGIDEQYF.

This chain joins TRBV27 and TRBJ2-1, with a possible D match to TRBD2 (6 bases). V was pared by 6 bases and J by 15 bases, with 18 bases between. This CDR3 is built from 12 residues. The germline gives CDR1 MNHEY, CDR2 SMNVEV (reference sequence). The CDR3 protein is CASRKKEGSGFF. CDR3 nucleotides: TGTGCCAGCAGGAAAAAGGAGGGTAGTGGGTTCTTC.

This clone was detected once. The gene calls are TRBV7-9 and TRBJ2-7; D possibly corresponds to TRBD2 (5 bases). The V and J ends lost 5 bases and 2 bases respectively, with 13 bases between them. The CDR3 extends over 14 amino acids. Looked up from germline, CDR1 is SEHNR and CDR2 is FQNEAQ (reference sequence). The CDR3 is CASSPGSRTYEQYF. Here the CDR3 DNA reads TGTGCCAGCAGCCCTGGGAGCCGCACCTACGAGCAGTACTTC.

The chain uses TRBV4-2 and TRBJ1-1; 7 nucleotides agree with TRBD1. Germline V gene data show CDR1 as LGHNA and CDR2 as YNFKEQ. CDR3 size: 16 residues. J gave up 1 base and V 4 bases, and 9 bases lay outside the gene matches. The CDR3 sequence: CASSRLATGQNTEAFF. In DNA form, the CDR3 reads TGTGCCAGCAGCCGTTTAGCGACAGGGCAGAACACTGAAGCTTTCTTT.

V gene TRBV4-2 combines with J gene TRBJ2-5, with D possibly TRBD2 on 7 matching bases. The V and J ends lost 0 bases and 4 bases respectively, with 15 bases between them. CDR3 length: 16 residues. Germline V gene sequence: CDR1 LGHNA, CDR2 YNFKEQ. CDR3 amino acids: CASSQEVSGGPETQYF. CDR3 nucleotides: TGTGCCAGCAGCCAAGAGGTATCGGGGGGCCCAGAGACCCAGTACTTC.

The rearrangement uses TRBV7-9 and TRBJ1-3; D unclear. The V gene lost 1 base and the J gene lost 0 bases, with 7 bases spanning the gap. Germline CDR1 reads SEHNR; CDR2 reads FQNEAQ (reference sequence). The CDR3 loop spans 15 amino acids. In DNA form, the CDR3 reads TGTGCCAGCAGCTTAGGCAGCATCTCTGGAAACACCATATATTTT. Residues: CASSLGSISGNTIYF.

This clone was observed a single time. An end of the junction does not agree with germline; a read error may underlie this. CDR3 sequence reads: CASSSRGPTGEQYF. The CDR3 bases are TGTGCCAGCAGCTCCCGGGGTCCCACGGGGGAGCAGTACTTC. The chain employs TRBV5-3 and TRBJ2-7, with D possibly being TRBD2 (5 bases). TRBV5-3 has ORF status, its function being uncertain. CDR3 length equals 14 residues.

This clone appeared a single time. The rearrangement joins TRBV5-1 to TRBJ2-5, with D unclear. The germline V and J ends were trimmed by 0 bases and 3 bases, with 6 bases remaining between them. CDR3 size: 13 residues. Germline V gene sequence: CDR1 SGHRS, CDR2 YFSETQ. CDR3 in DNA: TGCGCCAGCAGCTTGGCGGCAGAAGAGACCCAGTACTTC. Encoded protein: CASSLAAEETQYF.

This sequence joins TRBV5-1 and TRBJ2-3; 11 bases align to TRBD2. The CDR3 is 15 amino acids. V lost 6 bases and J lost 5; bases outside the gene matches: 8. Germline V gives CDR1 SGHRS, CDR2 YFSETQ. CDR3 region: CASTSTSGAGDTQYF. CDR3 sequence (DNA): TGCGCCAGCACCTCGACTAGCGGGGCGGGAGATACGCAGTATTTT.

The sample holds a few counts of this clone. The chain joins TRBV6-1 to TRBJ2-1; TRBD2 matches at 14 bases. J was trimmed by 6 bases and V by 5 bases; bases with no gene match: 3. The CDR3 totals 15 residues. Per the germline V gene, CDR1 is MNHNS and CDR2 is SASEGT. The CDR3 loop is CASSRLAGGRNEQFF. The CDR3 DNA reads as TGTGCCAGCAGTCGACTAGCGGGGGGGCGCAATGAGCAGTTCTTC.

The V gene is TRBV5-1, the J gene TRBJ2-7; TRBD1 is a possible D gene (6 bases). The CDR3 spans 18 residues. Between the trimmed V and J ends, which lost 0 bases and 1 base, there was a span of 20 bases. CDR1 is SGHRS and CDR2 is YFSETQ in the germline V gene. CDR3 in DNA: TGCGCCAGCAGCTTGGGGCAACAGGGAGCCGAGGGGTCCTACGAGCAGTACTTC. The encoded protein is CASSLGQQGAEGSYEQYF.

The CDR3: CASSLYILSNQPQHF. Here the CDR3 DNA reads TGTGCCAGCAGCCTATATATTCTTAGCAATCAGCCCCAGCATTTT. The V gene is TRBV4-2, the J gene TRBJ1-5; D remains ambiguous. CDR1 is LGHNA, CDR2 YNFKEQ, per germline. Trimming pared 4 bases from V and 0 bases from J, leaving 10 bases between. CDR3 length: 15 amino acids.

This rearrangement joins TRBV5-4 to TRBJ1-2; D possibly corresponds to TRBD1 (5 bases). The germline V gene has CDR1 SGHNT and CDR2 YYREEE (reference sequence). Trimming removed 6 bases at V and 2 bases at J, with 14 bases between. The CDR3 is 14 amino acids. The CDR3 bases are TGTGCCAGCAACATGATGCAGGGAAACTATGGCTACACCTTC. It is translated as CASNMMQGNYGYTF. Drawing the rest from reference TRBV5-4 and TRBJ1-2, the complete variable domain is ETGVTQSPTHLIKTRGQQVTLRCSSQSGHNTVSWYQQALGQGPQFIFQYYREEENGRGNFPPRFSGLQFPNYSSELNVNALELDDSALYLCASNMMQGNYGYTFGSGTRLTVV.